This is a list of T cell receptor beta chains from one sample in a study of spatial heterogeneity in lung cancer. TCRdb recomputed calls from the 5' RACE reads with MiXCR, one row per CDR3 protein. The sample consists of 5,200 or so distinct CDR3 sequences, around 7.4% of them appearing once. The source was lung tumor tissue, collected at surgery. These receptors were taken from a female donor with early-stage non-small cell lung cancer. CDR3s include the opening cysteine and the closing phenylalanine or tryptophan. Fields, in order: clone size, V gene, D gene, J gene, CDR3 protein, CDR3 DNA. The D gene is left open where the match is weak. Size is stated for part of the rows, as once, few or many counts, or as a class when the clone is expanded.

-	TRBV4-3	TRBD2	TRBJ2-3	CASSQGASGVDTQYF	TGCGCCAGCAGCCAAGGGGCTAGCGGTGTAGATACGCAGTATTTT
medium-sized	TRBV6-5	-	TRBJ2-5	CASSREETQYF	TGTGCCAGCAGTCGGGAAGAGACCCAGTACTTC
medium-sized	TRBV10-3	-	TRBJ2-7	CAISEGGRYEQYF	TGTGCCATCAGTGAAGGAGGGAGATACGAGCAGTACTTC
-	TRBV10-3	-	TRBJ2-3	CAIRPGPRTDTQYF	TGTGCCATCAGACCGGGACCACGCACAGATACGCAGTATTTT
medium-sized	TRBV25-1	-	TRBJ2-5	CASSEAQGTQETQYF	TGTGCCAGCAGTGAAGCCCAGGGCACCCAAGAGACCCAGTACTTC
-	TRBV27	TRBD1	TRBJ1-4	CASSPRQGRNEKLFF	TGTGCCAGCAGTCCCAGACAGGGCCGTAATGAAAAACTGTTTTTT
medium-sized	TRBV7-2	-	TRBJ2-5	CASSLGIVQETQYF	TGTGCCAGCAGCTTAGGAATCGTACAAGAGACCCAGTACTTC
medium-sized	TRBV6-5	-	TRBJ1-1	CATKRGDTEAFF	TGTGCCACCAAAAGAGGGGACACTGAAGCTTTCTTT
-	TRBV28	-	TRBJ2-7	CASRLRDPYYEQYF	TGTGCCAGCAGGCTCCGGGACCCGTACTACGAGCAGTACTTC
many	TRBV7-2	-	TRBJ2-6	CASSSWAGANVLTF	TGTGCCAGCAGCTCCTGGGCTGGGGCCAACGTCCTGACTTTC
large	TRBV2	TRBD1	TRBJ1-5	CASRVGQGNQPQHF	TGTGCCAGCAGAGTTGGACAGGGGAATCAGCCCCAGCATTTT
medium-sized	TRBV27	-	TRBJ2-7	CASSPGRTTYEQYF	TGTGCCAGCAGCCCGGGACGGACGACCTACGAGCAGTACTTC
medium-sized	TRBV11-2	-	TRBJ2-7	CASSANGWQYF	TGTGCCAGCAGCGCCAATGGGTGGCAGTACTTC
medium-sized	TRBV3-1	-	TRBJ2-1	CASSQTGSGPYNEQFF	TGTGCCAGCAGCCAGACCGGGAGCGGGCCCTACAATGAGCAGTTCTTC
many	TRBV20-1	TRBD2	TRBJ2-1	CSARPIAGTNEQFF	TGCAGTGCTCGACCTATAGCGGGCACCAATGAGCAGTTCTTC
medium-sized	TRBV5-1	-	TRBJ1-2	CASSPRTADYGYTF	TGCGCCAGCAGCCCGCGGACAGCCGACTATGGCTACACCTTC